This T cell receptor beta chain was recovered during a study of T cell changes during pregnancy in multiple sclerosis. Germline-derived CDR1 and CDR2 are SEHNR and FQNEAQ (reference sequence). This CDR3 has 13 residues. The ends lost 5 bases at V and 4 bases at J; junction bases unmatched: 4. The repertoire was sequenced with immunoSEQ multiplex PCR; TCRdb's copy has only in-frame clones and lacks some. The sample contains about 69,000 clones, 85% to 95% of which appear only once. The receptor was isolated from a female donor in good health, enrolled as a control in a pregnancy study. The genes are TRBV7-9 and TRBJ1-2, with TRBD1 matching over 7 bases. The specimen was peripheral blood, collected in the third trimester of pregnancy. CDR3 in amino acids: CASSQQGTYGYTF. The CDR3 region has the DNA TGTGCCAGCAGCCAACAGGGGACCTATGGCTACACCTTC.